This TCR beta chain was observed in a study of human T cells and chemical hapten exposure. Study-wide findings and caveats: Among TCRs, those above 1 in 1000 frequency were unaffected by DPC sensitization.

TCRdb ran MiXCR on the RACE reads and lists one entry per CDR3 protein. The table lists about 40,000 distinct CDR3 sequences, about 3.5% of them singletons. This CDR3 comprises 13 residues. V was cut by 3 bases and J by 4 bases, with 10 bases left in between. Germline V gene sequence: CDR1 DFQATT, CDR2 SNEGSKA (reference sequence). This clonotype was picked up a small number of times. Its matching antigen is unknown. The time point: patch test 2, 6 weeks after DPC sensitization. Treatment given: therapeutic diphenylcyclopropenone sensitization with weekly scalp DPC. This receptor was identified in a man aged 40-49 years with alopecia areata. Some clones in this sample may be carry-over from other donors' samples. V gene TRBV20-1 combines with J gene TRBJ1-5; no definite D call. Here the sequenced sample was whole blood, taken in connection with sensitization to the hapten diphenylcyclopropenone (DPC). The CDR3 spells CSARNQENQPQHF. The DNA for the CDR3 is TGCAGTGCTAGGAACCAGGAAAATCAGCCCCAGCATTTT.